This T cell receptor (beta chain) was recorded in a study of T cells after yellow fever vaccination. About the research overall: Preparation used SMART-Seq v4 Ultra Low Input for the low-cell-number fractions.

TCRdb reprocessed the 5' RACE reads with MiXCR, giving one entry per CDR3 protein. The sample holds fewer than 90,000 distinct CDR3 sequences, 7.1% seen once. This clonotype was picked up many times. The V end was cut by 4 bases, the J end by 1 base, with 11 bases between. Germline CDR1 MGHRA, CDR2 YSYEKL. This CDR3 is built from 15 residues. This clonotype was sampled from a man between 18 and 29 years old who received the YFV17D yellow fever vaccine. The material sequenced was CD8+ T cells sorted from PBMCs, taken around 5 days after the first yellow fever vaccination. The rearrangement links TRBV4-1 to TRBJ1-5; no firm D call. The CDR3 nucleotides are TGCGCCAGCAGCCCCCGGGCGGTAAGCAATCAGCCCCAGCATTTT. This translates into CASSPRAVSNQPQHF.